The 9 T cell receptor beta chains presented below share a single source sample, sequenced in a study of blood T cell repertoires in COVID-19. TCRdb keeps only in-frame clones here, not all; method: immunoSEQ multiplex PCR. The repertoire consists of fewer than 250,000 clones, with around 90% occurring once and the leading ten covering 3.5% to 4.5%. The sequenced material came from peripheral blood. The receptor set was obtained from a human donor in a cohort sampled during active COVID-19.

This chain connects TRBV5-6 to TRBJ2-1; D unclear. The germline V gene has CDR1 SGHDT and CDR2 YYEEEE. The CDR3 extends over 16 amino acids. Trimming shortened V by 4 bases and J by 0 bases, and 14 bases separated the two germline ends. The CDR3 sequence: CASSPMSLSSYNEQFF. As DNA, the CDR3 is TGTGCCAGCAGCCCCATGAGTTTGAGCTCCTACAATGAGCAGTTCTTC.

The gene calls are TRBV30 and TRBJ1-1; D is ambiguous. The CDR3 runs to 11 residues. Trimming removed 4 bases from V and 6 bases from J, with 9 bases in between. CDR1 is GTSNPN, CDR2 SVGIG, per germline (reference sequence). DNA of the CDR3: TGTGCCTGGATCAGCGTTGCTGAAGCTTTCTTT. Amino acids: CAWISVAEAFF.

The CDR3 sequence is CASSLGLAGELFF. CDR3 nucleotides: TGTGCCAGCAGCTTAGGACTAGCCGGGGAGCTGTTTTTT. The chain joins TRBV11-2 to TRBJ2-2; D is perhaps TRBD2 (6 bases). The CDR3 totals 13 residues. Germline V gene sequence: CDR1 SGHAT, CDR2 FQNNGV. Trimming left V 1 base short and J 6 bases short, with 6 bases between.

This rearrangement joins TRBV6-5 to TRBJ1-1, with D possibly being TRBD1 (5 bases). Germline V gene data show CDR1 as MNHEY and CDR2 as SVGAGI. V lost 7 bases to trimming and J lost 0 bases, with 12 bases between them. The CDR3 covers 14 residues. The CDR3 bases are TGTGCCAGCACCACGGGGGGACTGAACACTGAAGCTTTCTTT. Its translation is CASTTGGLNTEAFF.

The rearrangement uses TRBV4-1 and TRBJ2-5, with 10 bases matching TRBD1. V trimming: 4 bases; J trimming: 0 bases; junction bases outside the gene matches: 5. Germline V gene data show CDR1 as MGHRA and CDR2 as YSYEKL. CDR3 length: 16 amino acids. CDR3 nucleotide sequence: TGCGCCAGCAGCCGGAGGACAGGGGGGTACCAAGAGACCCAGTACTTC. It encodes CASSRRTGGYQETQYF.

The chain has TRBV4-2 and TRBJ2-7, with TRBD1 matching 7 bases. Per germline, CDR1 LGHNA and CDR2 YNFKEQ. CDR3 length: 15 residues. The V and J ends lost 1 base and 3 bases, in that order; junction bases with no gene match: 6. The CDR3 protein is CASSQGQGVSYEQYF. The CDR3 region has the DNA TGTGCCAGCAGCCAAGGACAGGGAGTAAGCTACGAGCAGTACTTC.

The rearrangement joins TRBV19 to TRBJ1-2, with D perhaps TRBD1 (5 bases). CDR3 length equals 13 residues. Trimming left V 6 bases short and J 4 bases short, with 12 bases between. Germline V gives CDR1 LNHDA, CDR2 SQIVND (reference sequence). The DNA for the CDR3 is TGTGCCAGTAGGGGGACTTCGTTCTATGGCTACACCTTC. Amino acid sequence: CASRGTSFYGYTF. Variable domain in full (rest from reference TRBV19 and TRBJ1-2): DGGITQSPKYLFRKEGQNVTLSCEQNLNHDAMYWYRQDPGQGLRLIYYSQIVNDFQKGDIAEGYSVSREKKESFPLTVTSAQKNPTAFYLCASRGTSFYGYTFGSGTRLTVV.

Worth noting for this clone: The same CDR3 also results from other DNA sequences found in this sample. The V call is TRBV29-1, the J call TRBJ2-7, with unresolved D. Looked up from germline, CDR1 is SQVTM and CDR2 is ANQGSEA. The CDR3 runs 11 residues. Trimming removed 4 bases from V and 3 bases from J, with 7 bases in between. In nucleotides, the CDR3 is TGCAGCGTTGGCGAGAGCTACGAGCAGTACTTC. Translation: CSVGESYEQYF.

Regarding this clone: Other DNA sequences within the sample encode an identical CDR3. The chain recombines TRBV29-1 with TRBJ1-5, with 7 bases aligning to TRBD1. The V gene's germline CDR1 is SQVTM and CDR2 ANQGSEA. Trimming removed 5 bases from V and 3 bases from J; junction bases left unmatched: 4. The CDR3 covers 13 residues. The CDR3 is CSVTTGVNQPQHF. The CDR3 nucleotides read TGCAGCGTTACCACAGGGGTCAATCAGCCCCAGCATTTT.